This T cell receptor beta chain was recovered during a study of blood T cell dynamics during melanoma immunotherapy. General study results and limits: The study could not tell melanoma-specific clones from general immune activation.

Comments on this clone: The antigen is unknown.

Time point described: week 3, after first cycle of checkpoint inhibitor. Sampling occurred pretreatment (T0) and at week 3 (W3), after cycle one of checkpoint blockade. At 12 weeks after first infusion, RECIST 1.1 defined response for most patients. A fixed DNA input of about 0.35 ug was used per bulk PBMC sample. TCRdb's copy holds only in-frame clones and misses some; the assay was immunoSEQ multiplex PCR. The sample records several thousand clones, over 75% being singletons. The input for sequencing was blood, taken from a patient treated with checkpoint blockade. This clonotype was sampled from a human donor with melanoma.

CDR3 residues: CASGGTGGEHPGELFF. CDR3 sequence (DNA): TGCGCCAGCGGAGGTACAGGCGGAGAACACCCCGGGGAGCTGTTTTTT. The chain couples TRBV4-1 to TRBJ2-2, with D perhaps TRBD1 or TRBD2 (5 bases each). CDR1 and CDR2 (germline): MGHRA, YSYEKL. With 8 bases removed from V and 6 bases from J, the gap between germline ends came to 22 bases. The length of the CDR3 is 16 residues.